This T cell receptor (beta chain) stems from a study of T cells in Graves' hyperthyroidism and ophthalmopathy. Overall study findings and caveats: In blood, most of the thyroid clonotypes expanded above 0.001 were also present.

RNA transcripts provided the source from which TCR beta CDR3 regions were amplified. An initial round of RT-PCR targeting the TCR CDR3 relied on the HTBI primer set. A single record per CDR3 protein comes from TCRdb applying MiXCR to the multiplex PCR reads. The table shows about 350,000 distinct CDR3 sequences, with approximately 18% occurring only once. This clonotype has at least ten counts. Its antigen is unidentified. This CDR3 is 13 amino acids long. Germline V gene data show CDR1 as SGHAT and CDR2 as FQNNGV. With 5 bases removed from V and 12 bases from J, the gap between germline ends came to 20 bases. Uncontrolled infection, other autoimmune disease, pregnancy or lactation barred patients from enrollment. Used for diagnoses were clinical symptoms, serum thyroxine and TRAb, thyroid ultrasound and orbital computed tomography.

Sequencing was performed on blood. This rearrangement joins TRBV11-2 to TRBJ2-7; perhaps TRBD1 as D (6 bases). This clonotype was sampled from a woman between 35 and 50 years old with Graves' ophthalmopathy. This CDR3 reads CASSPIPNRETYF. The CDR3 nucleotides read TGTGCCAGCAGCCCAATACCAAACAGGGAAACGTACTTC.